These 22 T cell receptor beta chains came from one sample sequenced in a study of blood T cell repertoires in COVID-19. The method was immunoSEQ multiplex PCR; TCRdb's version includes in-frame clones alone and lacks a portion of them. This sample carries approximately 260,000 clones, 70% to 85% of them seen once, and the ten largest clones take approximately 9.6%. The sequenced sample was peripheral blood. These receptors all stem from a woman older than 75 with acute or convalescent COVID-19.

The CDR3 is CASSFSRLAGGPDTQYF. The CDR3 bases are TGTGCCAGCAGCTTTTCCCGACTAGCGGGGGGACCAGATACGCAGTATTTT. V is TRBV7-6 and J is TRBJ2-3, with 13 bases matching TRBD2. V trimming: 3 bases; J trimming: 4 bases; junction bases outside the gene matches: 7. Germline V gene sequence: CDR1 SGHVS, CDR2 FNYEAQ. The CDR3 contains 17 residues.

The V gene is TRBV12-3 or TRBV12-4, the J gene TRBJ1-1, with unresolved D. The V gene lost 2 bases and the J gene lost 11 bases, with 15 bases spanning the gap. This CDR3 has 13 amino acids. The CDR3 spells CASSLLRVSYAFF. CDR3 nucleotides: TGTGCCAGCAGTTTATTGAGGGTGTCGTATGCTTTCTTT.

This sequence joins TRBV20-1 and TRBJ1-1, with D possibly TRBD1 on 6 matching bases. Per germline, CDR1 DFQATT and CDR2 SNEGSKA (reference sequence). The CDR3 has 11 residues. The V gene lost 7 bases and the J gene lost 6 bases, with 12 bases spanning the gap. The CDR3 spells CSGQWGPEAFF. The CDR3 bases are TGCAGTGGGCAGTGGGGGCCTGAAGCTTTCTTT.

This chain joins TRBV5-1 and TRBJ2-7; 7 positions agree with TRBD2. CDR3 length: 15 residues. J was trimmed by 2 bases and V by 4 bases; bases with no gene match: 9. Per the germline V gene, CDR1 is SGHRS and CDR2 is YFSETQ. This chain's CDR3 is CASSPGGLLAYEQYF. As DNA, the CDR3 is TGCGCCAGCAGCCCGGGGGGACTCCTTGCCTACGAGCAGTACTTC.

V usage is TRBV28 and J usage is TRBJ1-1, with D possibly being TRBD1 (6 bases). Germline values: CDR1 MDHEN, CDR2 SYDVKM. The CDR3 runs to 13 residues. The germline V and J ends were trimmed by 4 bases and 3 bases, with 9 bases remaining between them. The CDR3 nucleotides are TGTGCCAGCAGTTCAGGGGATTACACTGAAGCTTTCTTT. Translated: CASSSGDYTEAFF.

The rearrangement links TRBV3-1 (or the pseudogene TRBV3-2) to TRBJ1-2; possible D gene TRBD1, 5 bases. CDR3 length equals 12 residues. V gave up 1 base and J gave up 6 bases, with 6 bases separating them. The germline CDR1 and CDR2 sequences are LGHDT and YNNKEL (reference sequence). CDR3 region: CASSQVDNGYTF. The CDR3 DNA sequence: TGTGCCAGCAGCCAAGTGGACAATGGCTACACCTTC.

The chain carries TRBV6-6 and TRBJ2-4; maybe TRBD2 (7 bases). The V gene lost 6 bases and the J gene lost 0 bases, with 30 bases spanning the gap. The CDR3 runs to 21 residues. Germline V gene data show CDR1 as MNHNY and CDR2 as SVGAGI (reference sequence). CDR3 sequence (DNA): TGTGCCAGCAGCCTCTCCCCGCCGGTGCGGGGGCCCAGGTTAGCCAAAAACATTCAGTACTTC. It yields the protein CASSLSPPVRGPRLAKNIQYF.

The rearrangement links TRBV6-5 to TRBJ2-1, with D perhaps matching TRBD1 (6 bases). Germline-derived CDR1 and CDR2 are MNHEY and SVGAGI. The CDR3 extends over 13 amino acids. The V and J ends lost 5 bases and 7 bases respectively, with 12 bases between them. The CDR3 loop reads CASSKQGWNEQFF. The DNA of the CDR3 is TGTGCCAGCAGTAAACAGGGATGGAATGAGCAGTTCTTC.

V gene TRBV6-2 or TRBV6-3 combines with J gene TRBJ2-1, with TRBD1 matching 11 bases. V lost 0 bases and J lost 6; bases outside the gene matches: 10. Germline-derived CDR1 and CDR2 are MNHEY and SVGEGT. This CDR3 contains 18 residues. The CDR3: CASSYSSPDRGLFNEQFF. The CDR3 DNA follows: TGTGCCAGCAGTTACTCGAGCCCGGACAGGGGGCTTTTCAATGAGCAGTTCTTC.

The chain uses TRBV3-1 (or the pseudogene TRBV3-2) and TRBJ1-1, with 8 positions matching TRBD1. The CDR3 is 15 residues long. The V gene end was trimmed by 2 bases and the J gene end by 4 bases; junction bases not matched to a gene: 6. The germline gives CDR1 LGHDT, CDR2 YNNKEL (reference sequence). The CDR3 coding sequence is TGTGCCAGCAGCCAACCCTGGACAGGGAGCACTGAAGCTTTCTTT. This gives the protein CASSQPWTGSTEAFF.

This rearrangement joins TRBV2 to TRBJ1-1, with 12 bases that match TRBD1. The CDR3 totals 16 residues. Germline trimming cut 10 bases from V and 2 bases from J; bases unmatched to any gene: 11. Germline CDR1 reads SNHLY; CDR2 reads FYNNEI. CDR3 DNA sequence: TGTGCCATCACCTCCGAGGGACAGGGGGCCAACACTGAAGCTTTCTTT. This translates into CAITSEGQGANTEAFF.

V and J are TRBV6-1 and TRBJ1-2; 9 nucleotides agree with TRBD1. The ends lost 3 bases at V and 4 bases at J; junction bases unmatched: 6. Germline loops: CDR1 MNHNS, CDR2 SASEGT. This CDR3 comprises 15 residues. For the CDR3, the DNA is TGTGCCAGCAGTGACCCGGGACAGGGAATCTATGGCTACACCTTC. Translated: CASSDPGQGIYGYTF.

CDR3 DNA sequence: TGTGCCAGCACCGTGGGAGTTGGCGTGGGGAATCAGCCCCAGCATTTT. It codes for CASTVGVGVGNQPQHF. V is TRBV7-8 and J is TRBJ1-5; the D is unclear. The V and J ends lost 7 bases and 4 bases respectively, with 20 bases between them. This CDR3 is 16 amino acids long. Germline values: CDR1 SGHVS, CDR2 FQNEAQ.

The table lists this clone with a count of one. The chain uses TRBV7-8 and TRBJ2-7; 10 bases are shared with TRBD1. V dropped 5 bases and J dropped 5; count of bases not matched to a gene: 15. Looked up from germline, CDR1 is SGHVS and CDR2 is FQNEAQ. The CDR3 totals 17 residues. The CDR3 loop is CASSPGQGSITVHEQYF. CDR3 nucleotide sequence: TGTGCCAGCAGCCCGGGACAGGGGTCGATAACGGTTCACGAGCAGTACTTC.

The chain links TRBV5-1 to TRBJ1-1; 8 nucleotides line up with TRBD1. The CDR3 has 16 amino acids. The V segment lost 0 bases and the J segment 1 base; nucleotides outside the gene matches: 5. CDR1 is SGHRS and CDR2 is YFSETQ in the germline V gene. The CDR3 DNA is TGCGCCAGCAGCTTGGAGCCAGGGGGCAAGAACACTGAAGCTTTCTTT. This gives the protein CASSLEPGGKNTEAFF.

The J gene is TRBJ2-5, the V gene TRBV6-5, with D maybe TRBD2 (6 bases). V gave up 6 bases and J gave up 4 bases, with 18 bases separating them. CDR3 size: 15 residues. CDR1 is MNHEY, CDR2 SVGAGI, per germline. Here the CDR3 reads CASRAFRLGGETQYF. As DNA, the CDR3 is TGTGCCAGCAGGGCCTTTAGGTTGGGGGGAGAGACCCAGTACTTC.

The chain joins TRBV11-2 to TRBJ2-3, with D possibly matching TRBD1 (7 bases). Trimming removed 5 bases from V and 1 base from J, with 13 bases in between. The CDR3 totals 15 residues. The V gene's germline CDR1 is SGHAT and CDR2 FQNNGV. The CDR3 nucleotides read TGTGCCAGCAGCGCAACAGGGGAGGGCACAGATACGCAGTATTTT. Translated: CASSATGEGTDTQYF.

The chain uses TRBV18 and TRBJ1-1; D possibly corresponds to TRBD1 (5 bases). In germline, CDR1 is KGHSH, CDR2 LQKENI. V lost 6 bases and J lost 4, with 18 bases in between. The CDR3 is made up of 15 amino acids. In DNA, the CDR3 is TGTGCCAGCTCGTCTACCCGGGGGGAGGGCACTGAAGCTTTCTTT. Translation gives CASSSTRGEGTEAFF.

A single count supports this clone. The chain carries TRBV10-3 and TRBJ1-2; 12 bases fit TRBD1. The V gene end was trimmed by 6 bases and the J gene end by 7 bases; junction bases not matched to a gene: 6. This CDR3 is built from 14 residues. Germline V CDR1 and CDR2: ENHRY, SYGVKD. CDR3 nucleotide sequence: TGTGCCATCAGAACCGGGACAGGGGGCCTTGGCTACACCTTC. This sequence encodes CAIRTGTGGLGYTF.

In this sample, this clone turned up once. The CDR3 here is CASSQERKGYTF. CDR3 in DNA: TGTGCCAGCAGCCAAGAGAGGAAAGGCTACACCTTC. The chain has TRBV3-1 (or the pseudogene TRBV3-2) and TRBJ1-2; D unresolved. V lost 0 bases to trimming and J lost 8 bases, with 7 bases between them. The length of the CDR3 is 12 residues. Germline assignment: CDR1 LGHDT and CDR2 YNNKEL (reference sequence).

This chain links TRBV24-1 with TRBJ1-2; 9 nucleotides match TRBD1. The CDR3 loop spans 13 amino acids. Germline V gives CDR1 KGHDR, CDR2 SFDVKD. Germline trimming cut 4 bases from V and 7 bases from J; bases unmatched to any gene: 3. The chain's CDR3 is CATSDRQGGGYTF. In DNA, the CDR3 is TGTGCCACCAGTGACCGACAGGGGGGTGGCTACACCTTC.

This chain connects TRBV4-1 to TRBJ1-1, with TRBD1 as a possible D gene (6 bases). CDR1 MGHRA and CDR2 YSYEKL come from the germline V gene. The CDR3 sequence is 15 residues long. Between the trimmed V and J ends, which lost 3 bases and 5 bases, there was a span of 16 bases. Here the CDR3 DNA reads TGCGCCAGCAGCCAGCCAAAGTTGGGGGCGACTGAAGCTTTCTTT. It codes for CASSQPKLGATEAFF.